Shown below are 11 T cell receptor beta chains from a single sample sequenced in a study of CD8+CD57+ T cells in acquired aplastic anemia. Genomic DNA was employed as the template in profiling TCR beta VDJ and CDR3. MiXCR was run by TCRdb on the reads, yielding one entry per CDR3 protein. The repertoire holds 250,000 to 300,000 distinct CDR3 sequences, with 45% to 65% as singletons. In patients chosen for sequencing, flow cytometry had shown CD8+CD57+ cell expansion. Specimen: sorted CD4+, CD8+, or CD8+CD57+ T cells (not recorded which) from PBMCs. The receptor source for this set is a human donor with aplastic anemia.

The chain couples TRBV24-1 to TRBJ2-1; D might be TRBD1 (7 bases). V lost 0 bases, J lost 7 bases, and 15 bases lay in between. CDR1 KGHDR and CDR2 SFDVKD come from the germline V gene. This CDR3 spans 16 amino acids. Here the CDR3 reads CATSDLRRGQENEQFF. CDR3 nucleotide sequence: TGTGCCACCAGTGATTTGCGGAGGGGGCAGGAGAATGAGCAGTTCTTC.

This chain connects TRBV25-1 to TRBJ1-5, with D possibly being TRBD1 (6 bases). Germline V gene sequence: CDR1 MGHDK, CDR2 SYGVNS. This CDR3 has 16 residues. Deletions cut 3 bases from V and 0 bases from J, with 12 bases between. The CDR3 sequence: CASSEWTGHSNQPQHF. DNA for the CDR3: TGTGCCAGCAGTGAGTGGACGGGACATAGCAATCAGCCCCAGCATTTT. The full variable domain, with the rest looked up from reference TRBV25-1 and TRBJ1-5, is EADIYQTPRYLVIGTGKKITLECSQTMGHDKMYWYQQDPGMELHLIHYSYGVNSTEKGDLSSESTVSRIRTEHFPLTLESARPSHTSQYLCASSEWTGHSNQPQHFGDGTRLSIL.

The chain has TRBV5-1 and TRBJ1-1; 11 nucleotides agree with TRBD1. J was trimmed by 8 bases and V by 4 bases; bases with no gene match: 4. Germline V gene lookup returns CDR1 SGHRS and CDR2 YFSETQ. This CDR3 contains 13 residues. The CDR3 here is CASSRGQGEEAFF. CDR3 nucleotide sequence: TGCGCCAGCAGCCGGGGACAGGGGGAGGAAGCTTTCTTT.

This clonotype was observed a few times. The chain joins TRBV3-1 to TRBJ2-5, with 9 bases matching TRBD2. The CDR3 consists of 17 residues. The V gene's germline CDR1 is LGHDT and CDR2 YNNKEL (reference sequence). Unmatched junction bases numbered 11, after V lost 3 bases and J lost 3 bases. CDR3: CASSHSPGTSPKETQYF. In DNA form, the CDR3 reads TGTGCCAGCAGCCATAGCCCAGGGACTAGCCCCAAAGAGACCCAGTACTTC.

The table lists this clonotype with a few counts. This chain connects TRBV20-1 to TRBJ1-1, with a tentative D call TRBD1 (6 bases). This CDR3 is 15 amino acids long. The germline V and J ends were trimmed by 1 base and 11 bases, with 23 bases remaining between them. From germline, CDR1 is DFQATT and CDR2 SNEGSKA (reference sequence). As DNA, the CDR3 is TGCAGTGCTAGAGGTAGCAGGGGCGGGTTAGGTGAGGCTTTCTTT. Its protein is CSARGSRGGLGEAFF.

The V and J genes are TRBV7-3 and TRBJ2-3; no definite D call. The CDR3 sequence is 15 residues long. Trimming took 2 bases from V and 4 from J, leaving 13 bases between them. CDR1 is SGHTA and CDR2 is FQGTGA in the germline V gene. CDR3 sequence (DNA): TGTGCCAGCAGCTTAGTCCCAGGTGGGGCAGATACGCAGTATTTT. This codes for CASSLVPGGADTQYF.

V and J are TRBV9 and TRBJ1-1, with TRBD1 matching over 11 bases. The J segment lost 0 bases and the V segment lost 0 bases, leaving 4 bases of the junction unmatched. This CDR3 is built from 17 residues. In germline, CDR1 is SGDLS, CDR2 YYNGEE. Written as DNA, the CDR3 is TGTGCCAGCAGCGTAGTACGGGACAGGGGGTTGAACACTGAAGCTTTCTTT. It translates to CASSVVRDRGLNTEAFF.

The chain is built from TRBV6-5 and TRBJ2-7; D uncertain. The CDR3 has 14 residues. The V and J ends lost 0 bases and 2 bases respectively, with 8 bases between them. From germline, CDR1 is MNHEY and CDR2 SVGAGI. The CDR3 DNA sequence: TGTGCCAGCAGTTACTCGTACAGTGCCTACGAGCAGTACTTC. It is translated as CASSYSYSAYEQYF.

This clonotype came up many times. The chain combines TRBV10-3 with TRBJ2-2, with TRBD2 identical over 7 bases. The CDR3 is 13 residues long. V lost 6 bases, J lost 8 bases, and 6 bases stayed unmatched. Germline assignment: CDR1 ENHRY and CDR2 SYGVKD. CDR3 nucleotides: TGTGCCATCAGCGGCGGGAGAGGTGGGGAGCTGTTTTTT. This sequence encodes CAISGGRGGELFF.

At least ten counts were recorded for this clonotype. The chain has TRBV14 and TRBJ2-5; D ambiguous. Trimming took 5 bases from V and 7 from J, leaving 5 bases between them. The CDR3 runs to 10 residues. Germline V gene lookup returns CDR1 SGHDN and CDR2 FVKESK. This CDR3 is CASSWGTQYF. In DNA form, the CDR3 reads TGTGCCAGCAGCTGGGGGACCCAGTACTTC.

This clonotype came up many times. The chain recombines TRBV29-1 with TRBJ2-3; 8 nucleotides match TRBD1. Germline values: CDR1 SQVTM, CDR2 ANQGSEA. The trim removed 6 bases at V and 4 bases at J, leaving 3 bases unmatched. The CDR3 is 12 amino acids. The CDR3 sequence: CSVGQGADTQYF. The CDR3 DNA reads TGCAGCGTAGGACAGGGAGCAGATACGCAGTATTTT.